Here is one T cell receptor (beta chain) with its context. Per the authors' pipeline: Amplified reference gene primers provided the basis for estimating nucleated cell counts. Some clones are missing from TCRdb's copy, which holds only in-frame ones; the method was immunoSEQ multiplex PCR. From that table come the V and J calls and clone size; the DNA was used to work out D and trimming. The sample includes about 250,000 clones, around 88% of them seen just once. The sample belongs to a study of blood T cell repertoires in COVID-19. Across the whole study: Acute-phase and convalescent COVID-19 samples originated in the United States, Italy and Spain.

Specimen: peripheral blood. The TCR sequence derives from a man of 80 years or more with acute or convalescent COVID-19.

The CDR3 loop reads CASRTTGDTQYF. The CDR3, as DNA: TGTGCCAGCAGGACGACAGGTGATACGCAGTATTTT. The gene calls are TRBV12-3 or TRBV12-4 and TRBJ2-3, with a possible D match to TRBD1 (6 bases). This CDR3 comprises 12 residues. Trimming left V 6 bases short and J 6 bases short, with 10 bases between.